These 10 T cell receptor beta chains came from one sample sequenced in a study of T-cell reconstitution after alpha-beta-depleted transplantation in children. During its preparation, the TCRbeta library received unique molecular identifiers. TCRdb re-analysed the PCR reads in MiXCR, keeping a single row per CDR3 protein. Found here are about 160,000 distinct CDR3 sequences, 11% of them singletons; the top ten hold about 13%. Sequenced here: PBMCs, sampled before TCRalphabeta/CD19-depleted stem cell transplant. Source of these receptors: a boy aged 2 to 10 with acute myeloid leukemia, due to receive a stem cell transplant.

Of note for this clonotype: An end of the junction does not agree with germline; a read error may underlie this. V gene TRBV5-6 combines with J gene TRBJ1-1; the D is unclear. This CDR3 comprises 12 residues. The V gene's germline CDR1 is SGHDT and CDR2 YYEEEE. This CDR3 reads CASSFDNTGAFF. The CDR3 DNA is TGTGCCAGCAGCTTCGACAACACTGGAGCTTTCTTT.

This clonotype was recorded many times. The CDR3 sequence is CSARDSTSNYGYTF. The CDR3 DNA follows: TGCAGCGCCAGGGACAGTACTTCTAACTATGGCTACACCTTC. The chain uses TRBV29-1 and TRBJ1-2; TRBD1 matches 7 bases. This CDR3 has 14 residues. V lost 7 bases and J lost 0; bases outside the gene matches: 8. From germline, CDR1 is SQVTM and CDR2 ANQGSEA.

This clonotype was counted ten times or more. This chain links TRBV20-1 with TRBJ2-5; 14 bases align to TRBD2. V lost 5 bases and J lost 3; bases outside the gene matches: 5. The CDR3 contains 15 residues. Per germline, CDR1 DFQATT and CDR2 SNEGSKA (reference sequence). Here the CDR3 DNA reads TGCAGTGCTCCGGGACTAGCGGGAGTAAAAGAGACCCAGTACTTC. It specifies CSAPGLAGVKETQYF.

This clonotype was recorded many times. The chain recombines TRBV12-3 or TRBV12-4 with TRBJ2-2; D tentatively fits TRBD1 or TRBD2 (5 bases each). The CDR3 is made up of 16 amino acids. V lost 5 bases to trimming and J lost 4 bases, with 17 bases between them. CDR3: CASSPGPLETTGELFF. CDR3 sequence (DNA): TGTGCCAGCAGTCCGGGACCGCTTGAGACCACCGGGGAGCTGTTTTTT.

This clonotype was recorded at least ten times. The chain carries TRBV3-1 and TRBJ2-5; D possibly corresponds to TRBD2 (6 bases). Germline CDR1 LGHDT, CDR2 YNNKEL (reference sequence). Trimming shortened V by 4 bases and J by 2 bases, and 8 bases separated the two germline ends. The CDR3 runs to 13 residues. CDR3 nucleotides: TGTGCCAGCAGCCCCCGGGGGCAAGAGACCCAGTACTTC. It specifies CASSPRGQETQYF.

A note on this clonotype: It may be a read error: a sequence one base away is much more abundant. V gene TRBV29-1 combines with J gene TRBJ1-2, with D maybe TRBD1 (6 bases). Looked up from germline, CDR1 is SQVTM and CDR2 is ANQGSEA. This CDR3 has 14 residues. DNA for the CDR3: TGCAGCGTTGGGGGCCACACAGGGTTCTATGGCGACACCTTC. Translated, it gives CSVGGHTGFYGDTF.

A note on this clonotype: A much larger clone sits a single nucleotide away, making a read error possible. This chain joins TRBV20-1 and TRBJ2-5, with 9 bases that match TRBD1. The CDR3 loop spans 15 amino acids. Looked up from germline, CDR1 is DFQATT and CDR2 is SNEGSKA (reference sequence). DNA for the CDR3: TGCAGTGTTAGACACGGGGGGACAGGGCGCGAGACCCAGTACTTC. Amino acid sequence: CSVRHGGTGRETQYF.

This clonotype has at least ten counts. The chain carries TRBV9 and TRBJ2-5; tentatively, D is TRBD2 (5 bases). Trimming cost V 4 bases and J 1 base, with 8 bases left between them. CDR1 and CDR2 from the germline V gene are SGDLS and YYNGEE. The CDR3 is made up of 13 amino acids. CDR3 sequence: CASSTRGQETQYF. The DNA for the CDR3 is TGTGCCAGCAGCACCCGGGGCCAAGAGACCCAGTACTTC. The entire variable domain, with the rest obtained from reference TRBV9 and TRBJ2-5, is as follows: DSGVTQTPKHLITATGQRVTLRCSPRSGDLSVYWYQQSLDQGLQFLIQYYNGEERAKGNILERFSAQQFPDLHSELNLSSLELGDSALYFCASSTRGQETQYFGPGTRLLVL.

This clonotype was detected many times. V usage is TRBV6-5 and J usage is TRBJ1-2; D is unclear. Looked up from germline, CDR1 is MNHEY and CDR2 is SVGAGI. The V end was cut by 2 bases, the J end by 2 bases, with 9 bases between. The CDR3 totals 14 residues. CDR3 sequence reads: CASSYVEGNYGYTF. The CDR3 DNA sequence: TGTGCCAGCAGTTACGTAGAGGGAAACTATGGCTACACCTTC.

This clonotype occurred many times. The CDR3 nucleotides read TGCGCCAGCAGCTTGGCGAGGCTAGCGGGGAGATATGAGCAGTTCTTC. Translated: CASSLARLAGRYEQFF. V gene TRBV5-1 combines with J gene TRBJ2-1, with 9 bases matching TRBD2. CDR3 length: 16 residues. Germline-derived CDR1 and CDR2 are SGHRS and YFSETQ. The ends lost 0 bases at V and 8 bases at J; junction bases unmatched: 9.